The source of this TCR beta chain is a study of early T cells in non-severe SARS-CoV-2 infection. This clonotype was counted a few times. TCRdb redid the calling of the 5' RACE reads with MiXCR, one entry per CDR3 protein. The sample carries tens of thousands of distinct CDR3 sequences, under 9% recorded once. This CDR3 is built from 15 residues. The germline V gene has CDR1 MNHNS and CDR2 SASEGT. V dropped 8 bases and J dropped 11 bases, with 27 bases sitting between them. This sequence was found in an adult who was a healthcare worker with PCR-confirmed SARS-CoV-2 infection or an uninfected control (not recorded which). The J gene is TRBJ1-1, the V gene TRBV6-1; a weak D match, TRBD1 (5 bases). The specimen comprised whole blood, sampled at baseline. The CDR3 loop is CASCSTASGTVLAFF. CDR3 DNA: TGTGCCAGCTGTTCCACCGCGTCCGGGACGGTGTTGGCTTTCTTT.